The sequence of this T cell receptor beta chain was determined in a study of T cell clonality in common variable immunodeficiency. Whole-study results and caveats: TCRbeta clonality was increased in CVID versus healthy controls. In common variable immunodeficiency, TCR beta chains reportedly carried fewer deletions and N-nucleotide insertions.

Germline assignment: CDR1 LGHNA and CDR2 YNFKEQ. The CDR3 length is 20 residues. The J segment lost 4 bases and the V segment lost 4 bases, leaving 14 bases of the junction unmatched. The assay was immunoSEQ multiplex PCR, and TCRdb's table has in-frame clones only and misses some. Sampling found 20,000 to 30,000 clones, none seen once. Patients and controls were mostly of Caucasian heritage. No CVID subject was ill or on immunomodulatory drugs when sampled. Blood samples were heparinized, about 4.5 to 8.5 ml per donor. This clone showed up many times. Its antigen is not identified. With the read ending 3 residues before the CDR3 end, the germline J gene is used to fill in that end.

The rearrangement joins TRBV4-2 to TRBJ2-1; the match to TRBD2 covers 15 bases. The sample consisted of peripheral blood mononuclear cells. This receptor was taken from a human donor with common variable immunodeficiency. The CDR3 protein is CASSPTGTSGRLTSYNEQFF. The covered CDR3 bases are TGTGCCAGCAGCCCGACCGGGACTAGCGGGAGGCTCACCTCATACAATGAG.